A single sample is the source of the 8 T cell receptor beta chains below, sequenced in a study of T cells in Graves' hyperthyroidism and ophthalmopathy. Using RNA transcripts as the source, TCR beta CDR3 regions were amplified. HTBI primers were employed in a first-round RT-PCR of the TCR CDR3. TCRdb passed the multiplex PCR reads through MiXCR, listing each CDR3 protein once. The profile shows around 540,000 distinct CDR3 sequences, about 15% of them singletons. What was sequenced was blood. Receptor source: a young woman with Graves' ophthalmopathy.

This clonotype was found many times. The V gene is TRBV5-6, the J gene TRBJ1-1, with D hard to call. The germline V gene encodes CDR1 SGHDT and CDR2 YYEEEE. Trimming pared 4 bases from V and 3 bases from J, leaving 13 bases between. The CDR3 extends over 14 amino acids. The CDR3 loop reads CASSPPGSYTEAFF. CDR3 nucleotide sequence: TGTGCCAGCAGCCCACCTGGCAGCTACACTGAAGCTTTCTTT. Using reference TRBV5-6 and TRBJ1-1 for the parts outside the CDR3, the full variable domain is DAGVTQSPTHLIKTRGQQVTLRCSPKSGHDTVSWYQQALGQGPQFIFQYYEEEERQRGNFPDRFSGHQFPNYSSELNVNALLLGDSALYLCASSPPGSYTEAFFGQGTRLTVV.

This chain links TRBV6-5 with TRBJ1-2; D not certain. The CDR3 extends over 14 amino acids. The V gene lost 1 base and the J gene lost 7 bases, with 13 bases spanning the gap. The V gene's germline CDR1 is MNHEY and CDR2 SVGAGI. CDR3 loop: CASSYLFGGCGYTF. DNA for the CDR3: TGTGCCAGCAGTTACTTATTCGGAGGGTGTGGCTACACCTTC.

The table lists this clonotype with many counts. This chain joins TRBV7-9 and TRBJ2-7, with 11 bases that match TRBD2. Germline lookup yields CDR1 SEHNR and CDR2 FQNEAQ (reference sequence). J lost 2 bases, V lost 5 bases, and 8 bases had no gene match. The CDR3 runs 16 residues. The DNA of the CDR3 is TGTGCCAGCAGCAATCGATTAGCGGGAGGGCCCTACGAGCAGTACTTC. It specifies CASSNRLAGGPYEQYF.

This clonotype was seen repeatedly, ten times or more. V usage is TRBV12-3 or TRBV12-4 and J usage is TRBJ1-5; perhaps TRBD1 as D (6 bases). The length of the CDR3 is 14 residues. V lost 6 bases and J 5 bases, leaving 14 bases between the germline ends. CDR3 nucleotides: TGTGCCAGCAGCCCGACAGGTCTGGATCAGCCCCAGCATTTT. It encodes CASSPTGLDQPQHF.

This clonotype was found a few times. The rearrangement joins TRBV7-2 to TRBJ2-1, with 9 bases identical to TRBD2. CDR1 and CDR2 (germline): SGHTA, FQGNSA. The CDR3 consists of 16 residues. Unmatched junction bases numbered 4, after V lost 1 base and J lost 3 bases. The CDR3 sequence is CASSLGAGGGYNEQFF. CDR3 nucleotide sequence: TGTGCCAGCAGCTTAGGGGCGGGGGGGGGCTACAATGAGCAGTTCTTC.

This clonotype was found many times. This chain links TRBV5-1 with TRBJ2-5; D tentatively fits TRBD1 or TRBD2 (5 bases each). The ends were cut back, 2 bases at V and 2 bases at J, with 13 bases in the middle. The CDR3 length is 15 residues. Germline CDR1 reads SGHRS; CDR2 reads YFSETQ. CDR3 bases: TGCGCCAGCAGCTTACAGGAGGACCTTCAAGAGACCCAGTACTTC. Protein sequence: CASSLQEDLQETQYF.

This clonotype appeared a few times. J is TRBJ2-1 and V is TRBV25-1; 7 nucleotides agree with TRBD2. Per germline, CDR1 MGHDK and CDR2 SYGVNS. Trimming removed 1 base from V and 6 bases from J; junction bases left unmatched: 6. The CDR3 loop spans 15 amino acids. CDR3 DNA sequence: TGTGCCAGCAGTGAATGGGCGGGAGTCGGCAATGAGCAGTTCTTC. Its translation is CASSEWAGVGNEQFF.

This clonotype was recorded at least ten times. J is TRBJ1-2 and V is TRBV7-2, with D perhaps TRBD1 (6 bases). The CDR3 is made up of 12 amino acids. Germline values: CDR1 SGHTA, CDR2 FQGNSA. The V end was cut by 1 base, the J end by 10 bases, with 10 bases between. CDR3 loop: CASSLEGDPYTF. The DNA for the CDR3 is TGTGCCAGCAGCTTAGAGGGGGATCCCTACACCTTC.